The source of this T cell receptor (beta chain) is a study of control samples from healthy donors and cancer patients (dated by TCRdb to about 2020). Library preparation used the immunoSEQ multiplex PCR assay. Held by TCRdb, this immuneACCESS table contains in-frame sequences only and omits some clones. Under half of the omission traces to an unresolved V gene where checked; the cause of the rest is unknown. The sample records about 170,000 clones, roughly nine tenths of which are singletons. Clones ranked in the top ten supply less than 1.6% of the sample. A remark on this clone: The specificity of this receptor is unknown. Nothing much larger sits one base from this clone, and base qualities are not available.

The sample consisted of blood. This TCR was sampled from a woman between 25 and 40 years old in good health.

Here the CDR3 is given as CASSLARYGYTF. The nucleotide sequence reads as follows: TGCGCCAGCAGCTTGGCCCGTTATGGCTACACCTTC. The chain joins TRBV5-1 to TRBJ1-2; no D gene call is confident. V sheds 0 bases and J sheds 5 bases, leaving 5 bases between their ends. The CDR3 contains 12 residues, cysteine and phenylalanine counted. The read is trimmed to its CDR3 DNA, 36 bases read in frame from base 1. Per the germline V gene, SGHRS is the CDR1 and YFSETQ is the CDR2.